This entry describes one T cell receptor (beta chain). The specificity of this receptor is unknown. Within one base of it there is no much larger clone, and no base qualities were kept. The data originate from a study of T cell responses to AZD1222 COVID-19 vaccine (dated by TCRdb to the early 2020s). Context from the whole study: AZD1222 recipients with second doses at about 4 weeks or about 12 weeks were pooled, because spike-specific TCR depth and breadth did not differ between schedules. A total of under 250 trial participants underwent TCR sequencing, of whom nearly 210 had received two doses of AZD1222 and 26 had received two doses of the MenACWY control vaccine. Trial participants were enrolled by age into subgroups of 18-55, 56-69 and 70-plus years, and around 150, 28 and 57 TCR-sequenced participants, respectively, were included in these subgroups.

The CDR3 regions of human TCRbeta chains were analyzed by immunosequencing. The original methods were these. TCRs in the repertoires were matched against a reference library of SARS-CoV-2-specific TCRs that had been generated with the MIRA antigen-specificity platform. Breadth was defined as the fraction of unique TCRs that were SARS-CoV-2-associated, and depth was defined as the fraction of total T cells that were SARS-CoV-2-associated. Using the MIRA data, each spike-specific TCR was mapped to the spike region that the TCR reacts to and placed in a CD4 or CD8 class. Log10-transformed breadth and depth values were compared by one-way ANOVA with Sidak's multiple comparisons tests. TCRdb retrieved this table from immuneACCESS and kept in-frame rearrangements only. Not all clones are present; in checked studies, unresolved V genes account for under half, and no reason is known for the remainder. V and J calls and clone size come straight from that table; D and trimming were deduced from the DNA. The sample has 150,000 to 200,000 clones on record, 85% to 95% of them singletons. 0.6% to 0.7% of the sample goes to the ten largest clones.

The germline V gene sets CDR1 to MNHNS and CDR2 to SASEGT. The junction shows trimming of 1 base on V and 7 bases on J, plus 5 bases between the germline ends. From the cysteine up to the phenylalanine, the CDR3 has a length of 12 residues. The sequence is cut down to CDR3 DNA, 36 bases in frame from base 1. The sample's time point, from its label and the paper: baseline before first vaccination. Vaccinee samples were obtained from the UK trials COV001 and COV002, which included a single-blind randomized controlled phase 2/3 trial of AZD1222 (ChAdOx1 nCoV-19) in healthy adults. For TCRbeta chain sequencing, PBMC samples were collected from trial participants at day 0 and at day 28 after the second dose. Overall study outcomes, separate from this receptor: Most participants were white British and females outnumbered males, and the authors suggested that clonal diversity may have been underestimated. Because no day 14 peak-response samples were available, repertoires were characterized only after the peak T cell response. The whole spike protein was spanned by vaccine-associated CD4 TCRs, and dominant responses were seen in regions 160-218 and 743-854. After two AZD1222 doses, both the breadth and the depth of spike-specific TCRs were significantly higher than at day 0 and than in MenACWY recipients. The 56-69-year group was small, and its depth increase did not reach significance, likely because of low power. Epitopes outside the regions mutated in the B.1.351 and B.1.1.7 variants were reportedly recognized by nearly half of the unique spike-specific TCRs. Only a handful of AZD1222 recipients were SARS-CoV-2 seropositive at baseline, limiting conclusions about previously exposed vaccinees.

The sample in question was peripheral blood, obtained on day 0 of AZD1222 vaccination. The receptor chain draws on TRBV6-1 and TRBJ2-4; a confident D gene designation cannot be given. This clonotype was sampled from an adult in good health. The nucleotide sequence is TGTGCCAGCAGTGAAGTATCGAACATTCAGTACTTC. Its translation reads: CASSEVSNIQYF.